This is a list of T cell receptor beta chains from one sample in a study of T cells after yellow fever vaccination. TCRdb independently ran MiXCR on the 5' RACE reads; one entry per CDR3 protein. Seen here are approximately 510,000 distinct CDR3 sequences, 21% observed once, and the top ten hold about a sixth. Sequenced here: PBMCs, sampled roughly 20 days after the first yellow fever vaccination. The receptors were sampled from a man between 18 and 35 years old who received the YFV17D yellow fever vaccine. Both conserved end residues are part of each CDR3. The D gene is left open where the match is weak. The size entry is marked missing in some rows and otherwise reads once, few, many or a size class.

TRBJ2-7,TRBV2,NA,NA,CASSANNPYEQYF,TGTGCCAGCAGTGCTAACAACCCCTACGAGCAGTACTTC
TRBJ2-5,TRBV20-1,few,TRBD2,CSVTRDYTYQETQYF,TGCAGTGTCACACGGGACTATACGTACCAAGAGACCCAGTACTTC
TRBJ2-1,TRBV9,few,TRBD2,CASSVEGSRTSGKGEQFF,TGTGCCAGCAGCGTAGAGGGTAGTAGGACTAGCGGAAAGGGTGAGCAGTTCTTC
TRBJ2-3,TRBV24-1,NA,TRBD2,CATSDDRTSADTQYF,TGTGCCACCAGTGATGACAGGACTAGCGCAGATACGCAGTATTTT
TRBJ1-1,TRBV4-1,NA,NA,CASSPIPGAPHLEAFF,TGCGCCAGCAGTCCAATACCTGGGGCACCACATCTTGAAGCTTTCTTT
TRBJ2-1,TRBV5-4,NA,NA,CASSLGSQGFNEQFF,TGTGCCAGCAGCTTGGGTTCACAGGGTTTTAACGAGCAGTTCTTC
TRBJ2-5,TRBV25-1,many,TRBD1,CASSSTGGETQYF,TGTGCCAGCAGTTCCACAGGGGGAGAGACCCAGTACTTC
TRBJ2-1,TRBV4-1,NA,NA,CASSQVGMSSLEQFF,TGCGCCAGCAGCCAAGTGGGTATGAGCTCTCTTGAGCAGTTCTTC
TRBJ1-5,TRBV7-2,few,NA,CASSLWGDQPQHF,TGTGCCAGCAGCTTATGGGGAGATCAGCCCCAGCATTTT
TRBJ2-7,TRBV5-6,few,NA,CASSTGRNIYEQYF,TGTGCCAGCAGCACCGGACGGAACATCTACGAGCAGTACTTC
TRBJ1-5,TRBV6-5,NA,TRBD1,CASSYSIPGGDSNQPQHF,TGTGCCAGCAGTTACTCAATACCAGGGGGTGATAGCAATCAGCCCCAGCATTTT
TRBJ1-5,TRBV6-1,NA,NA,CASNSLGGSSNQPQHF,TGTGCCAGCAACTCCCTAGGCGGGTCTAGCAATCAGCCCCAGCATTTT
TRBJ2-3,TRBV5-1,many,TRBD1,CASRSPGGEGTDTQYF,TGCGCCAGCAGATCACCAGGGGGCGAAGGCACAGATACGCAGTATTTT
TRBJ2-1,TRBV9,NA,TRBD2,CASSVASSGGVDEQFF,TGTGCCAGCAGCGTAGCTTCTAGCGGGGGGGTCGATGAGCAGTTCTTC
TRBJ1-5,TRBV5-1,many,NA,CASSLDQGGQPQHF,TGCGCCAGCAGCTTGGATCAGGGAGGCCAGCCCCAGCATTTT
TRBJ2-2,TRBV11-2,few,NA,CASSPKGPGELFF,TGTGCCAGCAGCCCTAAGGGCCCCGGGGAGCTGTTTTTT
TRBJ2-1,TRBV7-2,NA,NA,CASSLARGPGGSYNEQFF,TGTGCCAGCAGCTTAGCGCGGGGACCTGGAGGCTCCTACAATGAGCAGTTCTTC
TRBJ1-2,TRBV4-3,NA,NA,CASSPQRGNGYTF,TGCGCCAGCAGCCCCCAGAGGGGAAATGGCTACACCTTC
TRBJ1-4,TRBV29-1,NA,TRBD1,CSYASGQGNEKLFF,TGCAGCTACGCCTCGGGACAGGGTAATGAAAAACTGTTTTTT
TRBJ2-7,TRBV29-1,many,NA,CSVEDLGEEQYF,TGCAGCGTTGAAGATCTAGGGGAAGAGCAGTACTTC
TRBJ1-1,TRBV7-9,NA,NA,CASSLARANQAFF,TGTGCCAGCAGCTTAGCGCGGGCTAACCAAGCTTTCTTT
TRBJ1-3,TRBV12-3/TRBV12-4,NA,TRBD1,CASSTGTGGGNTIYF,TGTGCCAGCAGTACCGGGACAGGGGGCGGAAACACCATATATTTT
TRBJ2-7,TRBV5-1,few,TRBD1,CASSLGQGTDEQYF,TGCGCCAGCAGCTTGGGACAGGGGACCGACGAGCAGTACTTC
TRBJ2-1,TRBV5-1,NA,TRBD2,CASSRRASGDTYNEQFF,TGCGCCAGCAGCCGACGGGCTAGCGGGGATACTTACAATGAGCAGTTCTTC
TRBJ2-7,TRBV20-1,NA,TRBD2,CSARGGAEQYF,TGCAGTGCTAGGGGAGGGGCCGAGCAGTACTTC
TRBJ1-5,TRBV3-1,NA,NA,CASSPWGPDSNQPQHF,TGTGCCAGCAGCCCCTGGGGACCCGATAGCAATCAGCCCCAGCATTTT
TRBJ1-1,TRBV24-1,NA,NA,CATSDTGEAFF,TGTGCCACCAGTGATACAGGGGAAGCTTTCTTT
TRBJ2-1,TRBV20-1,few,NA,CSARDLLRSGAHNEQFF,TGCAGTGCTAGGGACCTTCTCAGATCGGGGGCTCACAATGAGCAGTTCTTC
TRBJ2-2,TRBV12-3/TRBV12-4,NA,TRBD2,CASSLAGGPKGGELFF,TGTGCCAGCAGTTTGGCGGGGGGCCCTAAGGGCGGGGAGCTGTTTTTT
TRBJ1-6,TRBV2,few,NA,CASSEPGLSATNSPLHF,TGTGCCAGCAGTGAACCGGGACTTTCCGCGACTAATTCACCCCTCCACTTT
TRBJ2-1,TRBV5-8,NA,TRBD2,CASSFYRAGGPGEQFF,TGTGCCAGCAGCTTCTACCGAGCGGGGGGGCCGGGTGAGCAGTTCTTC
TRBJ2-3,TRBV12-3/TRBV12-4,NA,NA,CASTYDRPTDTQYF,TGTGCCAGCACCTATGACAGGCCCACAGATACGCAGTATTTT
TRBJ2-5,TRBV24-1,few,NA,CATGDGGPETQYF,TGTGCCACCGGAGACGGGGGTCCCGAGACCCAGTACTTC
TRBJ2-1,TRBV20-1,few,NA,CSARQGFASNEQFF,TGCAGTGCTAGACAAGGGTTCGCCAGCAATGAGCAGTTCTTC
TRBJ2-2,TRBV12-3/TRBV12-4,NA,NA,CASSLALGSGELFF,TGTGCCAGCAGTTTAGCGCTGGGGTCCGGGGAGCTGTTTTTT
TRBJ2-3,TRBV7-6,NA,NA,CASSGVNTDTQYF,TGTGCCAGCAGCGGGGTCAACACAGATACGCAGTATTTT
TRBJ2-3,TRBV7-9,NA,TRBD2,CASSPELGGGTDTQYF,TGTGCCAGCAGCCCGGAGCTGGGGGGGGGCACAGATACGCAGTATTTT
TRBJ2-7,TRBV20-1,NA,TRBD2,CSARTSGSYEQYF,TGCAGTGCTCGGACTAGCGGATCCTACGAGCAGTACTTC
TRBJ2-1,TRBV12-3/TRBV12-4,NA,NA,CASNPSVWRRNEQFF,TGTGCCAGCAACCCTAGCGTCTGGCGCCGCAATGAGCAGTTCTTC
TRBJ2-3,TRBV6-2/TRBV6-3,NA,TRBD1,CASTPQGQGGTDTQYF,TGTGCCAGCACACCGCAGGGACAGGGGGGAACAGATACGCAGTATTTT
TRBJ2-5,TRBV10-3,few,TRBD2,CATATSADLGETQYF,TGTGCCACCGCGACTAGCGCCGACTTGGGGGAGACCCAGTACTTC
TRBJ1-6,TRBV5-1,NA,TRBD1,CASSSEGQGFSPLHF,TGCGCCAGCAGCTCAGAGGGACAGGGTTTTTCACCCCTCCACTTT
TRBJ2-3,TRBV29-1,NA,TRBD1,CSVSRTGGPTDTQYF,TGCAGCGTGTCCCGGACAGGGGGCCCCACAGATACGCAGTATTTT
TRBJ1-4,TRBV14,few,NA,CASSLRVTNEKLFF,TGTGCCAGCAGCCTGAGGGTAACTAATGAAAAACTGTTTTTT
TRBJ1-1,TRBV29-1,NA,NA,CSVGHGRDTEAFF,TGCAGCGTTGGCCACGGGAGGGACACTGAAGCTTTCTTT
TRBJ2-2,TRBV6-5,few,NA,CASSYSNPDASTGELFF,TGTGCCAGCAGTTACTCGAATCCCGACGCCTCCACCGGGGAGCTGTTTTTT
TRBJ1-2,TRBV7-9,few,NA,CASSFQTGGDYGYTF,TGTGCCAGCAGCTTTCAGACAGGAGGGGACTATGGCTACACCTTC
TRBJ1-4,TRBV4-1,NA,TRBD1,CASSQAAGTGSERYEKLFF,TGCGCCAGCAGCCAAGCCGCCGGGACAGGGTCAGAGCGGTATGAAAAACTGTTTTTT
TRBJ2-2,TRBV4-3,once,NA,CASSQPWKGLGGELFF,TGCGCCAGCAGCCAACCCTGGAAGGGATTGGGCGGGGAGCTGTTTTTT
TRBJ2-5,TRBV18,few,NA,CASSPPLPAGVIQETQYF,TGTGCCAGCTCACCCCCACTTCCGGCCGGGGTAATCCAAGAGACCCAGTACTTC
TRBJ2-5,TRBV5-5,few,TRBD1,CASRWSPTGGFGETQYF,TGTGCCAGCAGATGGAGCCCGACAGGGGGCTTCGGAGAGACCCAGTACTTC
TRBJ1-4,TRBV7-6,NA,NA,CASSRTARNEKLFF,TGTGCCAGCAGCCGGACAGCCCGCAATGAAAAACTGTTTTTT
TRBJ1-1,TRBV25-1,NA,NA,CASSEQVGTEAFF,TGTGCCAGCAGTGAACAAGTCGGGACTGAAGCTTTCTTT
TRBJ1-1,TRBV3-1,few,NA,CASSPTSEGRRTEAFF,TGTGCCAGCAGCCCCACAAGCGAAGGACGGCGTACTGAAGCTTTCTTT
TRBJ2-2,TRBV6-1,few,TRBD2,CAGLGGTGELFF,TGTGCCGGCCTGGGGGGGACCGGGGAGCTGTTTTTT
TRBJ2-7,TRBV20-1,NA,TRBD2,CSARGPAGSYEQYF,TGCAGTGCTAGAGGCCCAGCGGGGAGCTACGAGCAGTACTTC
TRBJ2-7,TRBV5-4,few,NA,CASSLNFASGVEQYF,TGTGCCAGCAGCTTGAATTTTGCATCGGGTGTCGAGCAGTACTTC
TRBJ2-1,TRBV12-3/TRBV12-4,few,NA,CASSLARTHFWQFF,TGTGCCAGCAGTTTAGCTAGGACGCATTTTTGGCAGTTCTTC
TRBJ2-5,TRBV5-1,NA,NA,CASSPGWEVAQYF,TGCGCCAGCAGCCCGGGCTGGGAAGTCGCCCAGTACTTC